The 29 T cell receptor beta chains below were found in one sample sequenced in a study of PD-1 blockade in mismatch repair-deficient tumors. Measured with immunoSEQ multiplex PCR; TCRdb has only the in-frame clones, and not every one. The table lists about 63,000 clones, around 89% of them singletons. Here the sequenced sample was peripheral blood, taken 52 weeks after starting pembrolizumab. These receptors were taken from an adult with mismatch repair-deficient cancer.

The V gene is TRBV19, the J gene TRBJ2-1; possibly TRBD1 for D (5 bases). This CDR3 contains 15 residues. Looked up from germline, CDR1 is LNHDA and CDR2 is SQIVND (reference sequence). Trimming shortened V by 3 bases and J by 6 bases, and 15 bases separated the two germline ends. The CDR3 region is CASSIGFGAPNEQFF. The CDR3, as DNA: TGTGCCAGTAGTATCGGTTTTGGGGCCCCCAATGAGCAGTTCTTC. Filled out from reference TRBV19 and TRBJ2-1, the complete variable domain reads DGGITQSPKYLFRKEGQNVTLSCEQNLNHDAMYWYRQDPGQGLRLIYYSQIVNDFQKGDIAEGYSVSREKKESFPLTVTSAQKNPTAFYLCASSIGFGAPNEQFFGPGTRLTVL.

The V gene is TRBV28, the J gene TRBJ1-2; D gene unclear. This CDR3 has 11 residues. The germline gives CDR1 MDHEN, CDR2 SYDVKM. The V end was cut by 4 bases, the J end by 2 bases, with 2 bases between. This chain's CDR3 is CASSSNYGYTF. The CDR3 bases are TGTGCCAGCAGTTCGAACTATGGCTACACCTTC.

The chain recombines TRBV5-8 with TRBJ2-1, with unresolved D. V shed 4 bases and J shed 4 bases, with 9 bases lying between them. CDR1 SGHTS and CDR2 YDEGEE come from the germline V gene. The CDR3 loop spans 13 amino acids. CDR3 region: CASSLYGYNEQFF. Here the CDR3 DNA reads TGTGCCAGCAGCCTCTACGGGTACAATGAGCAGTTCTTC. The full variable domain, with the rest looked up from reference TRBV5-8 and TRBJ2-1, is EAGVTQSPTHLIKTRGQQATLRCSPISGHTSVYWYQQALGLGLQFLLWYDEGEERNRGNFPPRFSGRQFPNYSSELNVNALELEDSALYLCASSLYGYNEQFFGPGTRLTVL.

This sequence joins TRBV4-2 and TRBJ2-7; D unresolved. CDR1 is LGHNA, CDR2 YNFKEQ, per germline. CDR3 length: 14 residues. The V gene lost 0 bases and the J gene lost 7 bases, with 13 bases spanning the gap. The chain's CDR3 is CASSQEGPLGEQYF. CDR3 coding DNA: TGTGCCAGCAGCCAAGAGGGTCCCCTCGGTGAGCAGTACTTC.

The V call is TRBV7-9, the J call TRBJ2-6; 10 bases fit TRBD1. The CDR3 extends over 19 amino acids. Germline V gives CDR1 SEHNR, CDR2 FQNEAQ (reference sequence). The J segment lost 0 bases and the V segment lost 5 bases, leaving 10 bases of the junction unmatched. In nucleotides, the CDR3 is TGTGCCAGCAGCCCGACACCGGGACAGGGGAGCTCTGGGGCCAACGTCCTGACTTTC. Its protein is CASSPTPGQGSSGANVLTF.

V usage is TRBV28 and J usage is TRBJ1-1; no clear D. Trimming left V 2 bases short and J 5 bases short, with 12 bases between. CDR1 is MDHEN and CDR2 is SYDVKM in the germline V gene. The CDR3 is made up of 14 amino acids. CDR3 sequence reads: CASSLTKTKTEAFF. The CDR3 DNA reads as TGTGCCAGCAGTTTAACAAAAACGAAAACTGAAGCTTTCTTT.

In its sample, this clone was seen once. V is TRBV7-9 and J is TRBJ2-3, with TRBD1 identical over 7 bases. This CDR3 has 15 residues. Germline trimming cut 3 bases from V and 2 bases from J; bases unmatched to any gene: 5. Germline values: CDR1 SEHNR, CDR2 FQNEAQ (reference sequence). The CDR3 spells CASSLTGWTTDTQYF. The CDR3 region has the DNA TGTGCCAGCAGCTTGACAGGGTGGACCACAGATACGCAGTATTTT.

The V call is TRBV7-6, the J call TRBJ2-7; D ambiguous. Trimming took 2 bases from V and 0 from J, leaving 8 bases between them. The CDR3 consists of 14 residues. Germline V gene sequence: CDR1 SGHVS, CDR2 FNYEAQ. For the CDR3, the DNA is TGTGCCAGCAGCTTAAGTGGAAGCTCCTACGAGCAGTACTTC. The encoded protein is CASSLSGSSYEQYF.

This clone was counted only a few times. V usage is TRBV21-1 and J usage is TRBJ2-7; the table's D call TRBD2 went unverified against the DNA. TRBV21-1 represents a pseudogene. The CDR3 is made up of 15 amino acids. CDR3 region: CASTEDRPRRDEQYF. The DNA for the CDR3 is TGTGCCAGCACCGAAGACAGACCCCGGAGGGACGAGCAGTACTTC.

V and J are TRBV7-9 and TRBJ2-3, with a tentative D call TRBD2 (7 bases). The CDR3 has 18 amino acids. The germline V gene has CDR1 SEHNR and CDR2 FQNEAQ (reference sequence). The germline V and J ends were trimmed by 3 bases and 3 bases, with 22 bases remaining between them. The CDR3 DNA reads as TGTGCCAGCAGCTTGGCGGAAGCGGGACAAATTTATACAGATACGCAGTATTTT. Translation: CASSLAEAGQIYTDTQYF.

V usage is TRBV10-2 and J usage is TRBJ2-1; perhaps TRBD1 as D (5 bases). The CDR3 totals 14 residues. Germline V gene lookup returns CDR1 WSHSY and CDR2 SAAADI. The V end was cut by 3 bases, the J end by 8 bases, with 14 bases between. In nucleotides, the CDR3 is TGCGCCAGCAGTGAATCAGGGAATGGCGATGAGCAGTTCTTC. This sequence encodes CASSESGNGDEQFF.

The chain couples TRBV6-1 to TRBJ2-5; no clear D gene. Trimming cost V 1 base and J 3 bases, with 18 bases left between them. The V gene's germline CDR1 is MNHNS and CDR2 SASEGT. The CDR3 is 17 residues long. DNA of the CDR3: TGTGCCAGCAGTGAAGTAGGATTACGAGTGGGCAAAGAGACCCAGTACTTC. This encodes CASSEVGLRVGKETQYF.

The chain recombines TRBV6-1 with TRBJ2-7, with D possibly being TRBD2 (5 bases). The CDR3 totals 13 residues. The V end was cut by 6 bases, the J end by 1 base, with 10 bases between. CDR1 and CDR2 from the germline V gene are MNHNS and SASEGT. The CDR3 sequence: CASSRGFSYEQYF. The DNA of the CDR3 is TGTGCCAGCAGCCGCGGGTTTTCCTACGAGCAGTACTTC.

This sequence joins TRBV5-4 and TRBJ2-2, with 7 bases fitting TRBD1. Looked up from germline, CDR1 is SGHNT and CDR2 is YYREEE (reference sequence). The length of the CDR3 is 16 residues. V shed 0 bases, J shed 3 bases, and the junction held 5 bases outside the gene matches. The CDR3 here is CASSLEAGGYTGELFF. DNA of the CDR3: TGTGCCAGCAGCTTGGAGGCAGGGGGATACACCGGGGAGCTGTTTTTT.

The V and J genes are TRBV27 and TRBJ2-3; D is unclear. The CDR3 has 16 amino acids. V lost 6 bases and J 2 bases, leaving 18 bases between the germline ends. The germline V gene has CDR1 MNHEY and CDR2 SMNVEV (reference sequence). In DNA, the CDR3 is TGTGCCAGCAGCCCTCTACATCGGCCCCTCACAGATACGCAGTATTTT. It is translated as CASSPLHRPLTDTQYF.

The chain uses TRBV19 and TRBJ2-7, with 8 bases that match TRBD1. CDR1 and CDR2 (germline): LNHDA, SQIVND (reference sequence). There are 14 residues in the CDR3. The trim removed 7 bases at V and 2 bases at J, leaving 7 bases unmatched. CDR3 in DNA: TGTGCCAGTACCCCGGGACAGGAGACCTACGAGCAGTACTTC. Its translation is CASTPGQETYEQYF.

The V call is TRBV11-2, the J call TRBJ2-3; TRBD2 matches at 7 bases. The CDR3 spans 17 residues. Unmatched junction bases numbered 10, after V lost 0 bases and J lost 4 bases. CDR1 is SGHAT, CDR2 FQNNGV, per germline. The chain's CDR3 is CASSLDRGGRTPDTQYF. The CDR3 coding sequence is TGTGCCAGCAGCTTAGATCGTGGCGGGAGAACTCCAGATACGCAGTATTTT.

This sequence joins TRBV28 and TRBJ2-1, with 11 nucleotides matching TRBD1. Trimming at V came to 5 bases and at J to 4 bases, leaving 7 bases not matched to a gene. The germline V gene has CDR1 MDHEN and CDR2 SYDVKM. This CDR3 has 16 amino acids. The CDR3 reads CASSPQGQGAYNEQFF. DNA of the CDR3: TGTGCCAGCAGTCCCCAAGGACAGGGGGCGTACAATGAGCAGTTCTTC.

V usage is TRBV18 and J usage is TRBJ2-7; 8 bases match TRBD1. CDR1 and CDR2 (germline): KGHSH, LQKENI. This CDR3 has 16 residues. V dropped 3 bases and J dropped 5; count of bases not matched to a gene: 12. For the CDR3, the DNA is TGTGCCAGCTCACCCGACAGGGGCCATCTTCAACACGAGCAGTACTTC. Amino acid sequence: CASSPDRGHLQHEQYF.

The chain has TRBV7-3 and TRBJ2-2; possibly TRBD1 for D (6 bases). Germline V gene lookup returns CDR1 SGHTA and CDR2 FQGTGA. The CDR3 is made up of 14 amino acids. Trimming took 5 bases from V and 7 from J, leaving 14 bases between them. Here the CDR3 reads CASSEGELGGELFF. The CDR3 nucleotides are TGTGCCAGCAGCGAGGGGGAATTAGGCGGGGAGCTGTTTTTT.

The rearrangement uses TRBV4-3 and TRBJ2-7; tentatively, D is TRBD1 (6 bases). The V end lost 0 bases, the J end lost 5 bases, and 23 bases lay between the germline ends. Germline V gene lookup returns CDR1 LGHNA and CDR2 YSLEER. The CDR3 has 18 amino acids. The CDR3 region has the DNA TGCGCCAGCAGCCAAGATCCTGGGTATAATCGCAGGGGACACGAGCAGTACTTC. Translation gives CASSQDPGYNRRGHEQYF.

The chain recombines TRBV29-1 with TRBJ2-7; D gene uncertain. Trimming stripped 6 bases from V and 4 bases from J, with 16 bases between. Germline-derived CDR1 and CDR2 are SQVTM and ANQGSEA. The CDR3 totals 13 residues. The CDR3 here is CSVAQGPLYEQYF. The CDR3 DNA reads TGCAGCGTCGCGCAAGGACCTCTATACGAGCAGTACTTC.

This chain links TRBV19 with TRBJ2-6; D assignment may be TRBD1 or TRBD2 (5 bases each). Germline V gene sequence: CDR1 LNHDA, CDR2 SQIVND (reference sequence). The CDR3 runs 17 residues. Trimming took off 4 bases at V and 2 bases at J, with 15 bases between the two ends. CDR3 nucleotide sequence: TGTGCCAGTAGTACCGGGACGAACAAACCTGGGGCCAACGTCCTGACTTTC. As protein: CASSTGTNKPGANVLTF.

This CDR3 reads CASMSLSDTQYF. The CDR3 nucleotides read TGTGCCAGCATGAGCCTGTCAGATACGCAGTATTTT. This chain joins TRBV27 and TRBJ2-3; D unresolved. V was shortened by 7 bases and J by 4 bases, with 9 bases between the two germline ends. The CDR3 consists of 12 residues. Germline V gene data show CDR1 as MNHEY and CDR2 as SMNVEV (reference sequence).

The V call is TRBV4-1, the J call TRBJ1-1; D ambiguous. The CDR3 covers 15 residues. Germline V CDR1 and CDR2: MGHRA, YSYEKL. V lost 0 bases to trimming and J lost 1 base, with 9 bases between them. This chain's CDR3 is CASSQDLTTNTEAFF. In nucleotides, the CDR3 is TGCGCCAGCAGCCAAGATCTCACGACGAACACTGAAGCTTTCTTT.

V usage is TRBV29-1 and J usage is TRBJ2-7, with D perhaps TRBD1 (6 bases). CDR3 length: 13 amino acids. Germline CDR1 reads SQVTM; CDR2 reads ANQGSEA. V lost 4 bases and J lost 0, with 10 bases in between. The DNA for the CDR3 is TGCAGCGTTGTTGGGGGCGACTCCTACGAGCAGTACTTC. Protein sequence: CSVVGGDSYEQYF.

The chain is built from TRBV29-1 and TRBJ1-2; TRBD1 matches at 9 bases. The V segment lost 6 bases and the J segment 7 bases; nucleotides outside the gene matches: 3. Germline assignment: CDR1 SQVTM and CDR2 ANQGSEA. The CDR3 sequence is 11 residues long. CDR3: CSVEDRGGYTF. The CDR3 nucleotides are TGCAGCGTAGAGGACAGGGGTGGCTACACCTTC. The full variable domain, completed using reference TRBV29-1 and TRBJ1-2, is SAVISQKPSRDICQRGTSLTIQCQVDSQVTMMFWYRQQPGQSLTLIATANQGSEATYESGFVIDKFPISRPNLTFSTLTVSNMSPEDSSIYLCSVEDRGGYTFGSGTRLTVV.

The chain has TRBV6-5 and TRBJ1-2; D unclear. This CDR3 spans 13 amino acids. The germline V and J ends were trimmed by 6 bases and 12 bases, with 20 bases remaining between them. Looked up from germline, CDR1 is MNHEY and CDR2 is SVGAGI. The CDR3: CASSHGPRSENTF. The CDR3 bases are TGTGCCAGCAGCCACGGTCCCCGAAGTGAGAACACCTTC.

The chain employs TRBV29-1 and TRBJ2-7, with TRBD1 identical over 7 bases. In germline, CDR1 is SQVTM, CDR2 ANQGSEA. The CDR3 is 14 amino acids. With 6 bases clipped from V and 3 bases from J, the junction kept 11 bases outside the gene matches. The CDR3 protein is CSVPPGQEDYEQYF. The CDR3 nucleotides are TGCAGCGTGCCACCTGGACAGGAGGACTACGAGCAGTACTTC.